These 3 T cell receptor beta chains share one sample of origin, sequenced in a study of T cell repertoires in cytomegalovirus infection. MiXCR, run by TCRdb on the reads, gives a single entry per CDR3 protein. Among about 260,000 distinct CDR3 sequences listed, approximately 15% were seen once. The sample comprised PBMCs. All receptors derive from a human donor in good health (CMV status not recorded). Some clones in this sample may be carry-over from other donors' samples.

The chain couples TRBV20-1 to TRBJ2-5; a weak D match, TRBD2 (6 bases). V lost 6 bases to trimming and J lost 4 bases, with 18 bases between them. Germline V gene sequence: CDR1 DFQATT, CDR2 SNEGSKA (reference sequence). This CDR3 region has 14 residues. CDR3 region: CSAGGRSEGETQYF. For the CDR3, the DNA is TGCAGTGCCGGGGGAAGGAGTGAGGGAGAGACCCAGTACTTC.

There are a few counts of this clonotype. The chain uses TRBV5-1 and TRBJ2-3, with no clear D. Looked up from germline, CDR1 is SGHRS and CDR2 is YFSETQ. The CDR3 runs to 15 residues. V gave up 1 base and J gave up 4 bases, with 13 bases separating them. The CDR3 reads CASSLNQARADTQYF. Written as DNA, the CDR3 is TGCGCCAGCAGCTTGAACCAGGCCCGGGCAGATACGCAGTATTTT. Full variable domain (missing parts from reference TRBV5-1 and TRBJ2-3): KAGVTQTPRYLIKTRGQQVTLSCSPISGHRSVSWYQQTPGQGLQFLFEYFSETQRNKGNFPGRFSGRQFSNSRSEMNVSTLELGDSALYLCASSLNQARADTQYFGPGTRLTVL.

This clonotype was found many times. This chain uses TRBV4-3 with TRBJ2-7; D possibly corresponds to TRBD1 (5 bases). CDR3 length equals 14 residues. Germline CDR1 reads LGHNA; CDR2 reads YSLEER. The V end lost 3 bases, the J end lost 0 bases, and 9 bases lay between the germline ends. CDR3 DNA: TGCGCCAGCAGCCACAGGGCTAGCTCCTACGAGCAGTACTTC. Amino acids: CASSHRASSYEQYF.